This T cell receptor (beta chain) was retrieved from a study of shared clonotypes between healthy human individuals. Deep was the level at which the assay was run. The data were produced by immunoSEQ multiplex PCR, yet TCRdb's version contains in-frame clones alone and is incomplete. Here the sample spans more than 1,200,000 clones, approximately 98.5% being singletons. This clone was detected only once. Its antigen is unknown. Overall study results and limits: Non-shared clonotypes had lower generation probabilities than those shared by all four donors.

Sequences were obtained from naive CD4+ T cells sorted from blood. As to subset: CD45RA+ positively selected. This receptor was obtained from a man between 25 and 39 years old in good health.

CDR3 region: CASRNGGSYEQYF. CDR3 DNA sequence: TGTGCCAGCAGGAATGGGGGTTCCTACGAGCAGTACTTC. The chain employs TRBV7-9 and TRBJ2-7; D could derive from TRBD1 or TRBD2 (5 bases each). V lost 6 bases and J lost 1, with 10 bases in between. Looked up from germline, CDR1 is SEHNR and CDR2 is FQNEAQ (reference sequence). This CDR3 is built from 13 residues.